This T cell receptor beta chain was obtained from a study of shared clonotypes between healthy human individuals. The wider study: Each donor's CD8 memory used one plate, CD8 naive two, each CD4 subset three.

Assay execution took place at the deep level. Here immunoSEQ multiplex PCR was the method, and the copy in TCRdb shows in-frame clones only, minus some. Among around 2.5 million clones listed, 93% were seen once. The CDR3 sequence is 13 residues long. The germline CDR1 and CDR2 sequences are SNHLY and FYNNEI. The germline V and J ends were trimmed by 4 bases and 0 bases, with 7 bases remaining between them. Caucasian adults residing in Nashville, Tennessee made up all the donors. Sample: naive CD4+ T cells from PBMCs. Subset denoted: CD45RA+ positively selected. The TCR comes from a man aged 18 to 30 in good health. Some clones in this sample may be carry-over from other donors' samples. This chain links TRBV2 with TRBJ2-7, with D unresolved. CDR3 loop: CASSVRVSYEQYF. In DNA, the CDR3 is TGTGCCAGCAGTGTACGGGTCTCCTACGAGCAGTACTTC.